The sample holds one count of the clone carrying this TCR beta chain. The antigen remains unidentified. CD8+ and CD4+ blood T cells underwent TCR beta sequencing. Healthy donors served as the controls. They were matched for age and sex. RNA totalling about 0.5 to 1 ug underwent reverse transcription with random hexamers. TCRdb itself ran the immunoSEQ multiplex PCR reads through MiXCR, one entry per CDR3 protein. Seen here are approximately 22,000 distinct CDR3 sequences, around 92% observed once, and the top ten hold 0.25% to 0.3%. The CDR3 sequence is 14 residues long. Trimming took 3 bases from V and 9 from J, leaving 15 bases between them. CDR1 is MNHEY, CDR2 SMNVEV, per germline (reference sequence). The entry originates in a study of CD8 T cells in Susac syndrome. Study outcomes and limitations: The study's TCR sequencing and HLA analysis covered a relatively small number of individuals, and the study acknowledged this.

This clonotype was sampled from a human donor in good health. The sequencing input was CD8+ T cells from PBMCs. The chain is built from TRBV27 and TRBJ2-1; D perhaps matches TRBD1 (5 bases). The CDR3 DNA sequence: TGTGCCAGCAGTTTTGGAGACAGCCTTCTTGAGCAGTTCTTC. The encoded protein is CASSFGDSLLEQFF.